The clone carrying this TCR beta chain was counted a single time. Germline-derived CDR1 and CDR2 are SGHNT and YYREEE (reference sequence). The CDR3 is 14 residues long. Trimming shortened V by 4 bases and J by 4 bases, and 14 bases separated the two germline ends. This specimen comes from a study of CD8+ T cells in alopecia areata. After isolation, RNA underwent reverse transcription to generate cDNA as the sequencing template. Only in-frame clones appear in the TCRdb table, and some are missing; sequencing was by immunoSEQ multiplex PCR. The sample has tens of thousands of clones, roughly half seen once; the top ten hold under 6.5%.

The origin of this receptor is a human donor with alopecia areata. Material for sequencing was NKG2D-high CD8+ T cells sorted from blood. The rearrangement joins TRBV5-4 to TRBJ1-2; the D gene is possibly TRBD1 (5 bases). The CDR3 DNA reads as TGTGCCAGCAGCCTCGACAGTTTCTCCTATGGCTACACCTTC. Its protein is CASSLDSFSYGYTF.